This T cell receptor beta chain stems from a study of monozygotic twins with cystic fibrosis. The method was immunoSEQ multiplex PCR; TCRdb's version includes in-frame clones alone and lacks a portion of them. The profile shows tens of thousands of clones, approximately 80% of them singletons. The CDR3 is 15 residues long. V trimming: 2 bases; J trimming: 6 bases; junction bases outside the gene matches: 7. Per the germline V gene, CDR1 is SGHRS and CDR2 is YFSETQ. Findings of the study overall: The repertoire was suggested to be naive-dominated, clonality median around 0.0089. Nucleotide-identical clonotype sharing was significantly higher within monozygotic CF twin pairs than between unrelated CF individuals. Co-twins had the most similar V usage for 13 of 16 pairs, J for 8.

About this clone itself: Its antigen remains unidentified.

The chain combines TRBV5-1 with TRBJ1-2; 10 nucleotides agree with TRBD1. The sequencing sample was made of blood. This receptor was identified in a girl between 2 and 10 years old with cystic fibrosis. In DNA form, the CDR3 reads TGCGCCAGCAGCTTAGGGACAGGGGAGGTTAATGGCTACACCTTC. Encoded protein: CASSLGTGEVNGYTF.